This T cell receptor (beta chain) was observed in a study of Graves' ophthalmopathy and Graves' hyperthyroidism. Study-wide results and limits: Among expanded thyroid clonotypes above 0.001 frequency, most also occurred in blood.

Amplifying from RNA transcripts, the study obtained TCR beta CDR3 regions. A first-round RT-PCR used HTBI primers, followed by a second-round multiplex PCR. TCRdb reprocessed the multiplex PCR reads via MiXCR and lists one record per CDR3 protein. The sample shows roughly 400,000 distinct CDR3 sequences, about 18% of them seen only once. A note on this clonotype: Antigen specificity is unknown.

The CDR3 length is 17 residues. The V gene lost 3 bases and the J gene lost 0 bases, with 18 bases spanning the gap. Per the germline V gene, CDR1 is SGHRS and CDR2 is YFSETQ. It was from roughly 10 ml of fresh peripheral blood that the PBMCs came. The receptor was isolated from a woman aged 18-29 years with Graves' ophthalmopathy. Sequencing was performed on peripheral blood. The chain has TRBV5-1 and TRBJ1-1; D might be TRBD1 (5 bases). The CDR3 sequence: CASSSAGGGSMNTEAFF. CDR3 sequence (DNA): TGCGCCAGCAGCTCCGCGGGGGGGGGATCCATGAACACTGAAGCTTTCTTT.